The following is a T cell receptor beta chain sequence with its context. Its specificity is not known. The CDR3 is made up of 12 amino acids. With V trimmed by 6 bases and J by 12 bases, 9 bases remained unmatched. Germline values: CDR1 MNHNY, CDR2 SVGAGI (reference sequence). This record comes from a study of cytomegalovirus exposure and HLA in healthy donors. Study-level points and caveats: Reportedly, a later analysis found an Asian-associated ancestry cluster had fewer N-insertions than the roughly 700-donor mean.

Those who donated were healthy bone marrow donors. A multiplex PCR was run with 60 Vbeta primers and 13 Jbeta primers. The table came from immunoSEQ multiplex PCR; TCRdb's copy has only in-frame clones and leaves some out. The table lists around 110,000 clones, less than 85% of them singletons. Sequences were obtained from PBMCs. The chain carries TRBV6-6 and TRBJ1-2; 8 bases are shared with TRBD1. This sequence originates from a man between 60 and 70 years old in good health and CMV-seronegative. DNA for the CDR3: TGTGCCAGCAGAATGGGGGACAGGTCCAACACCTTC. Its protein is CASRMGDRSNTF.